A selection of T cell receptor beta chains follows, all from one sample in a study of T cells in Graves' hyperthyroidism and ophthalmopathy. TCRdb fed the multiplex PCR reads into MiXCR, producing one record per CDR3 protein. The sample consists of about 420,000 distinct CDR3 sequences, roughly an eighth of them appearing once. Sequenced material: blood. The receptors were gathered from a woman under 30 with Graves' hyperthyroidism. Both conserved end residues are part of each CDR3. The order of the fields is V gene, clone size, J gene, D gene, CDR3 protein, CDR3 DNA. A D gene is named only where the DNA matches it firmly. The size field is filled for only some rows; it gives once, few, many or a size class.

>TRBV20-1|NA|TRBJ1-4|TRBD1
CSAAVTGGEKLFF
TGCAGTGCCGCCGTTACAGGGGGTGAAAAACTGTTTTTT
>TRBV20-1|few|TRBJ1-6|NA
CSARRPGSPDSPLHF
TGCAGTGCTAGACGTCCTGGGTCCCCTGATTCACCCCTCCACTTT
>TRBV20-1|many|TRBJ2-3|NA
CSANGLESSTDTQYF
TGCAGTGCAAATGGCCTAGAGAGTAGCACAGATACGCAGTATTTT
>TRBV7-8|many|TRBJ2-1|NA
CASSFARLGIPRENEQFF
TGTGCCAGCAGCTTTGCCCGGCTGGGGATTCCGCGGGAAAATGAGCAGTTCTTC
>TRBV30|few|TRBJ2-3|TRBD1
CAWGGTGSLTDTQYF
TGTGCCTGGGGGGGGACAGGCAGCTTAACAGATACGCAGTATTTT
>TRBV18|many|TRBJ1-4|TRBD1
CASSSGQGGEKLFF
TGTGCCAGCTCATCGGGACAGGGTGGAGAAAAACTGTTTTTT
>TRBV12-3/TRBV12-4|many|TRBJ2-2|TRBD2
CASSPLAGNGELFF
TGTGCCAGCAGTCCACTAGCGGGAAACGGGGAGCTGTTTTTT
>TRBV30|many|TRBJ2-3|NA
CAWGRSLTDTQYF
TGTGCCTGGGGCAGGAGCCTCACAGATACGCAGTATTTT
>TRBV10-3|many|TRBJ2-3|NA
CAISESPQTDTQYF
TGTGCCATCAGTGAGTCGCCTCAGACAGATACGCAGTATTTT
>TRBV20-1|many|TRBJ2-3|NA
CSARDLNRGTDTQYF
TGCAGTGCTAGAGATTTAAACAGGGGCACAGATACGCAGTATTTT
>TRBV9|NA|TRBJ1-4|TRBD1
CASSRQGLFEEKLFF
TGTGCCAGCAGCAGACAGGGGCTTTTCGAGGAAAAACTGTTTTTT
>TRBV12-3/TRBV12-4|NA|TRBJ2-7|TRBD2
CASSGLADSYEQYF
TGTGCCAGCAGCGGACTAGCCGATTCCTACGAGCAGTACTTC
>TRBV14|few|TRBJ2-7|NA
CASSQFSAHPYEQYF
TGTGCCAGCAGCCAATTTTCAGCACACCCCTACGAGCAGTACTTC
>TRBV5-1|many|TRBJ2-1|NA
CASSKGTIRNEQFF
TGCGCCAGCAGCAAAGGGACAATCAGGAATGAGCAGTTCTTC
>TRBV28|many|TRBJ2-1|NA
CASSLRPGSYNEQFF
TGTGCCAGCAGTTTGAGACCCGGTTCCTACAATGAGCAGTTCTTC
>TRBV3-1|many|TRBJ2-3|NA
CASSQEEDPYVRDTQYF
TGTGCCAGCAGCCAAGAAGAAGACCCCTATGTGAGAGATACGCAGTATTTT
>TRBV19|many|TRBJ1-5|NA
CATTARANQPQHF
TGTGCCACTACGGCCAGGGCCAATCAGCCCCAGCATTTT
>TRBV28|NA|TRBJ1-3|NA
CASSVTGSGNTIYF
TGTGCCAGCAGTGTGACAGGCTCTGGAAACACCATATATTTT
>TRBV6-2/TRBV6-3|many|TRBJ2-1|TRBD2
CASELTGTRGHEQFF
TGTGCCAGCGAATTAACCGGGACTAGAGGGCATGAGCAGTTCTTC
>TRBV11-2|few|TRBJ1-5|NA
CASSKRPGTGGSQPQHF
TGTGCCAGCAGCAAAAGACCAGGGACGGGAGGGAGTCAGCCCCAGCATTTT
>TRBV20-1|few|TRBJ1-6|NA
CSAEHPRGSPLHF
TGCAGTGCTGAACATCCACGGGGTTCACCCCTCCACTTT
>TRBV5-6|NA|TRBJ1-1|TRBD1
CASSPGQGTTEAFF
TGTGCCAGCAGCCCGGGACAGGGTACCACTGAAGCTTTCTTT
>TRBV18|many|TRBJ2-1|TRBD2
CASSPGIAGEHNEQFF
TGTGCCAGCTCACCCGGGATAGCGGGAGAGCACAATGAGCAGTTCTTC
>TRBV5-6|many|TRBJ2-3|TRBD2
CASSWTSAGDTQYF
TGTGCCAGCAGCTGGACTAGCGCAGGGGATACGCAGTATTTT
>TRBV30|NA|TRBJ2-3|TRBD1
CAWTPGQRSTDTQYF
TGTGCCTGGACCCCGGGACAGCGGAGCACAGATACGCAGTATTTT
>TRBV6-2/TRBV6-3|NA|TRBJ2-3|NA
CASSWGDTQYF
TGTGCCAGCAGTTGGGGGGATACGCAGTATTTT
>TRBV28|many|TRBJ2-3|NA
CASSYGVDTQYF
TGTGCCAGCAGTTACGGGGTAGATACGCAGTATTTT
>TRBV4-1|NA|TRBJ1-2|NA
CASSQEYLRDHYGYTF
TGCGCCAGCAGCCAAGAATACCTCAGGGACCACTATGGCTACACCTTC
>TRBV27|few|TRBJ2-2|NA
CASSLSTPPAGELFF
TGTGCCAGCAGTTTATCGACCCCCCCCGCCGGGGAGCTGTTTTTT
>TRBV27|many|TRBJ2-7|NA
CASSLSGHLRLYEQYF
TGTGCCAGCAGTTTATCCGGGCACCTACGACTTTACGAGCAGTACTTC
>TRBV5-1|NA|TRBJ2-1|NA
CASSLPSRLYNEQFF
TGCGCCAGCAGCTTGCCCTCCAGGTTATACAATGAGCAGTTCTTC
>TRBV6-2/TRBV6-3|few|TRBJ1-5|NA
CASSYWGNQPQHF
TGTGCCAGCAGTTACTGGGGAAATCAGCCCCAGCATTTT
>TRBV6-1|many|TRBJ2-2|NA
CASSAWGGKGGELFF
TGTGCCAGCAGCGCCTGGGGTGGTAAGGGCGGGGAGCTGTTTTTT
>TRBV5-1|NA|TRBJ2-7|TRBD2
CASSPQGTSGNFEQYF
TGCGCCAGCAGCCCCCAAGGGACTAGCGGGAATTTTGAGCAGTACTTC
>TRBV7-6|many|TRBJ2-1|TRBD1
CASSFGQASSYNEQFF
TGTGCCAGCAGCTTCGGACAGGCGAGCTCCTACAATGAGCAGTTCTTC
>TRBV12-3/TRBV12-4|NA|TRBJ1-5|NA
CASRTGYYQPQHF
TGTGCCAGCAGAACAGGTTACTATCAGCCCCAGCATTTT
>TRBV20-1|many|TRBJ2-1|NA
CSARQQLNEQFF
TGCAGTGCTAGACAGCAGTTGAATGAGCAGTTCTTC
>TRBV2|many|TRBJ2-2|NA
CASSESHTGELFF
TGTGCCAGCAGTGAGTCACACACCGGGGAGCTGTTTTTT
>TRBV6-5|many|TRBJ2-5|TRBD2
CASSLLAGEGETQYF
TGTGCCAGCAGTTTACTAGCGGGAGAGGGAGAGACCCAGTACTTC
>TRBV11-1|many|TRBJ2-1|NA
CASRGGSYNEQFF
TGTGCCAGCAGAGGGGGGTCCTACAATGAGCAGTTCTTC
>TRBV27|NA|TRBJ2-1|TRBD2
CASSSNLAGVNEQFF
TGTGCCAGCAGTTCCAATCTAGCGGGAGTCAATGAGCAGTTCTTC
>TRBV3-1|NA|TRBJ2-1|TRBD2
CASSQDPSGSGQFF
TGTGCCAGCAGCCAAGATCCTAGCGGGAGTGGGCAGTTCTTC
>TRBV19|few|TRBJ1-6|NA
CASSMGTNQRSPLHF
TGTGCCAGTAGTATGGGGACCAACCAAAGGTCACCCCTCCACTTT
>TRBV11-2|many|TRBJ2-1|NA
CASSLVANSYNEQFF
TGTGCCAGCAGCTTGGTAGCGAATTCCTACAATGAGCAGTTCTTC
>TRBV2|many|TRBJ2-7|TRBD1
CASRPPGQGVYEQYF
TGTGCCAGCAGGCCGCCGGGACAGGGGGTCTACGAGCAGTACTTC
>TRBV27|few|TRBJ1-2|NA
CASSLEGRDGYTF
TGTGCCAGCAGTTTAGAGGGGAGGGATGGCTACACCTTC